This entry lists 31 T cell receptor beta chains sequenced from one sample in a study of T-cell memory formation after mild COVID-19. Using its own MiXCR run on the 5' RACE reads, TCRdb lists one record per CDR3 protein. Of roughly 280,000 distinct CDR3 sequences detected, over 7% appear once; the ten largest clones hold 20% to 25%. Sample: PBMCs or a T cell subset sorted from them (not recorded which). These receptors came from a man between 18 and 29 years old who had mild COVID-19 (a few samples of this study predate the infection). Cell type and time point are not known.

This chain links TRBV5-1 with TRBJ2-7; D possibly corresponds to TRBD2 (5 bases). Trimming left V 0 bases short and J 5 bases short, with 18 bases between. Per the germline V gene, CDR1 is SGHRS and CDR2 is YFSETQ. The CDR3 loop spans 16 amino acids. CDR3 coding DNA: TGCGCCAGCAGCTTGGTCGTGCGGGTCCCCATCCACGAGCAGTACTTC. Translated: CASSLVVRVPIHEQYF. Full variable domain (missing parts from reference TRBV5-1 and TRBJ2-7): KAGVTQTPRYLIKTRGQQVTLSCSPISGHRSVSWYQQTPGQGLQFLFEYFSETQRNKGNFPGRFSGRQFSNSRSEMNVSTLELGDSALYLCASSLVVRVPIHEQYFGPGTRLTVT.

This clonotype was counted many times. The rearrangement uses TRBV12-3 or TRBV12-4 and TRBJ2-5; D possibly corresponds to TRBD1 (5 bases). Trimming stripped 6 bases from V and 1 base from J, with 9 bases between. The CDR3 contains 13 residues. The CDR3 sequence is CASSRTSQETQYF. The CDR3 DNA follows: TGTGCCAGCAGCCGGACAAGCCAAGAGACCCAGTACTTC.

There are many counts of this clonotype. The chain recombines TRBV5-1 with TRBJ2-2; D perhaps matches TRBD2 (6 bases). CDR3 length: 15 residues. V lost 0 bases to trimming and J lost 2 bases, with 8 bases between them. Germline V CDR1 and CDR2: SGHRS, YFSETQ. CDR3 sequence (DNA): TGCGCCAGCAGCTTGGGGCGGGGTAACACCGGGGAGCTGTTTTTT. Residues: CASSLGRGNTGELFF.

This clonotype turned up a few times. The genes are TRBV7-6 and TRBJ2-5; D remains unclear. The CDR3 extends over 14 amino acids. CDR1 and CDR2 from the germline V gene are SGHVS and FNYEAQ. V lost 6 bases, J lost 2 bases, and 13 bases lay in between. The CDR3 DNA reads as TGTGCCAGCAGTGACGGGCACTTACAAGAGACCCAGTACTTC. Translating it yields CASSDGHLQETQYF. The full variable domain, with the rest looked up from reference TRBV7-6 and TRBJ2-5, is GAGVSQSPRYKVTKRGQDVALRCDPISGHVSLYWYRQALGQGPEFLTYFNYEAQQDKSGLPNDRFSAERPEGSISTLTIQRTEQRDSAMYRCASSDGHLQETQYFGPGTRLLVL.

The chain has TRBV25-1 and TRBJ2-7; unclear D gene. Germline CDR1 and CDR2: MGHDK and SYGVNS. V shed 1 base and J shed 7 bases, with 17 bases lying between them. There are 15 residues in the CDR3. The CDR3 region is CASSESQDGVQEQYF. The CDR3 nucleotides read TGTGCCAGCAGTGAATCTCAGGATGGCGTACAGGAGCAGTACTTC.

The chain has TRBV7-9 and TRBJ2-3, with D possibly matching TRBD2 (6 bases). The CDR3 covers 13 residues. CDR1 SEHNR and CDR2 FQNEAQ come from the germline V gene (reference sequence). V was cut by 6 bases and J by 2 bases, with 9 bases left in between. As DNA, the CDR3 is TGTGCCAGCAGGCGGGAATCCACAGATACGCAGTATTTT. Amino acids: CASRRESTDTQYF.

This clonotype rates as medium-sized. The V gene is TRBV15, the J gene TRBJ2-3, with D hard to call. This CDR3 is built from 15 residues. The V and J ends lost 0 bases and 2 bases respectively, with 9 bases between them. Per germline, CDR1 LNHNV and CDR2 YYDKDF (reference sequence). This chain's CDR3 is CATSRDGRPTDTQYF. The CDR3 DNA is TGTGCCACCAGCAGAGATGGACGCCCCACAGATACGCAGTATTTT. The full variable domain, its missing parts supplied by reference TRBV15 and TRBJ2-3, is DAMVIQNPRYQVTQFGKPVTLSCSQTLNHNVMYWYQQKSSQAPKLLFHYYDKDFNNEADTPDNFQSRRPNTSFCFLDIRSPGLGDTAMYLCATSRDGRPTDTQYFGPGTRLTVL.

This clonotype has only a few counts. Here the CDR3 reads CASSSKTGGNYGYTF. The CDR3 nucleotides read TGTGCCAGCTCATCCAAGACAGGGGGCAACTATGGCTACACCTTC. The V and J genes are TRBV18 and TRBJ1-2; 10 bases are shared with TRBD1. Germline V gene lookup returns CDR1 KGHSH and CDR2 LQKENI. CDR3 length: 15 amino acids. The ends lost 5 bases at V and 2 bases at J; junction bases unmatched: 5.

This clonotype was detected a few times. V usage is TRBV28 and J usage is TRBJ2-1, with D perhaps TRBD1 (6 bases). V lost 6 bases, J lost 4 bases, and 16 bases lay in between. CDR1 is MDHEN, CDR2 SYDVKM, per germline. The CDR3 extends over 15 amino acids. The CDR3 DNA follows: TGTGCCAGCAGGTGGGGACACCTAGAATACAATGAGCAGTTCTTC. It codes for CASRWGHLEYNEQFF.

This clonotype was counted between two and nine times. This chain connects TRBV29-1 to TRBJ1-2, with unresolved D. Germline CDR1 SQVTM, CDR2 ANQGSEA. This CDR3 region has 13 residues. Deletions cut 7 bases from V and 4 bases from J, with 16 bases between. CDR3 sequence reads: CSAPRTGTYGYTF. CDR3 nucleotide sequence: TGCAGCGCTCCCCGGACGGGAACCTATGGCTACACCTTC.

The chain joins TRBV5-1 to TRBJ1-6, with TRBD1 matching over 9 bases. CDR1 and CDR2 (germline): SGHRS, YFSETQ. The CDR3 has 14 amino acids. Losses at the gene ends were 7 bases for V and 8 bases for J; bases not matched to a gene: 7. CDR3 DNA: TGCGCCAGCTCCGAGGGACAGGGCTATTCACCCCTCCACTTT. This translates into CASSEGQGYSPLHF.

This clonotype was picked up a small number of times. The CDR3 bases are TGTGCCACCAGTGACCCCGGACAGGATGAAGCTTTCTTT. Translating it yields CATSDPGQDEAFF. The V gene is TRBV24-1, the J gene TRBJ1-1; TRBD1 matches 7 bases. Germline V CDR1 and CDR2: KGHDR, SFDVKD. This CDR3 region has 13 residues. Trimming removed 4 bases from V and 7 bases from J; junction bases left unmatched: 5.

The chain uses TRBV5-1 and TRBJ1-5; D gene ambiguous. The germline V gene encodes CDR1 SGHRS and CDR2 YFSETQ. The ends were cut back, 4 bases at V and 4 bases at J, with 12 bases in the middle. This CDR3 contains 14 residues. Written as DNA, the CDR3 is TGCGCCAGCAGCCCCGGGATAGGTAATCAGCCCCAGCATTTT. Amino acid sequence: CASSPGIGNQPQHF. Complete variable domain (other parts from reference TRBV5-1 and TRBJ1-5): KAGVTQTPRYLIKTRGQQVTLSCSPISGHRSVSWYQQTPGQGLQFLFEYFSETQRNKGNFPGRFSGRQFSNSRSEMNVSTLELGDSALYLCASSPGIGNQPQHFGDGTRLSIL.

This clonotype was seen ten or more times. The chain carries TRBV5-6 and TRBJ2-2; D could derive from TRBD1 or TRBD2 (6 bases each). From germline, CDR1 is SGHDT and CDR2 YYEEEE. CDR3 length: 15 amino acids. V was shortened by 4 bases and J by 3 bases, with 13 bases between the two germline ends. The CDR3 DNA is TGTGCCAGCAGCCCTGAAGGGGGGTACACCGGGGAGCTGTTTTTT. This codes for CASSPEGGYTGELFF.

This clonotype was found a few times. The rearrangement links TRBV10-3 to TRBJ2-6, with 9 bases fitting TRBD2. CDR3 length: 17 amino acids. Trimming cost V 4 bases and J 4 bases; bases outside gene matches: 8. Germline CDR1 and CDR2: ENHRY and SYGVKD. The CDR3 here is CAISVSSGVGGANVLTF. As DNA, the CDR3 is TGTGCCATCAGTGTCTCTAGCGGGGTTGGAGGGGCCAACGTCCTGACTTTC.

This chain joins TRBV28 and TRBJ1-2, with 7 bases lining up with TRBD1. The CDR3 loop spans 14 amino acids. Germline CDR1 is MDHEN and CDR2 is SYDVKM. The junction had 6 bases not matched to a gene; V was cut back by 3 bases and J by 5 bases. The CDR3 DNA is TGTGCCAGCAGTTTTCCCGGGACAGCTTATGGCTACACCTTC. Protein product: CASSFPGTAYGYTF.

There are a few counts of this clonotype. The V call is TRBV30, the J call TRBJ2-3; 12 bases align to TRBD1. Trimming removed 3 bases from V and 1 base from J; junction bases left unmatched: 11. The CDR3 contains 18 residues. From germline, CDR1 is GTSNPN and CDR2 SVGIG (reference sequence). CDR3 sequence (DNA): TGTGCCTGGAGCCGGAATCCGGGACAGGGGGCCGGCACAGATACGCAGTATTTT. This translates into CAWSRNPGQGAGTDTQYF.

The gene calls are TRBV24-1 and TRBJ2-5, with D maybe TRBD2 (6 bases). Germline-derived CDR1 and CDR2 are KGHDR and SFDVKD. V dropped 0 bases and J dropped 3 bases, with 10 bases sitting between them. CDR3 length equals 15 residues. CDR3 amino acids: CATSDLAGGKETQYF. The CDR3 DNA is TGTGCCACCAGTGATTTGGCCGGGGGAAAAGAGACCCAGTACTTC.

This clonotype was seen ten or more times. This chain connects TRBV21-1 to TRBJ2-1; the table assigns TRBD1, which was not confirmed against the DNA. TRBV21-1 is listed as a pseudogene. The CDR3 has 14 residues. CDR3 coding DNA: TGTGCCAGCCCGACAGTAGGGGGGAGCCATGAGCAGTTCTTC. Its translation: CASPTVGGSHEQFF.

The V and J genes are TRBV7-2 and TRBJ2-5; TRBD2 matches 8 bases. The CDR3 sequence is 17 residues long. Germline V gene lookup returns CDR1 SGHTA and CDR2 FQGNSA. The junction had 14 bases not matched to a gene; V was cut back by 4 bases and J by 4 bases. As DNA, the CDR3 is TGTGCCAGCAGCTACCAGAGCATCGGGGGGGCGGGAGAGACCCAGTACTTC. Protein sequence: CASSYQSIGGAGETQYF.

This clonotype was seen a handful of times. The chain employs TRBV4-1 and TRBJ1-1; D gene uncertain. The CDR3 sequence is 14 residues long. The V end lost 0 bases, the J end lost 6 bases, and 11 bases lay between the germline ends. Looked up from germline, CDR1 is MGHRA and CDR2 is YSYEKL. The CDR3 region is CASSQEDRPPEAFF. In DNA, the CDR3 is TGCGCCAGCAGCCAAGAGGACCGCCCTCCTGAAGCTTTCTTT.

This sequence joins TRBV6-5 and TRBJ2-1; D is uncertain. Germline V gene lookup returns CDR1 MNHEY and CDR2 SVGAGI. The CDR3 consists of 9 residues. Between the trimmed V and J ends, which lost 6 bases and 14 bases, there was a span of 8 bases. The CDR3 DNA follows: TGTGCCAGCAGCCACTTCAAGTTCTTC. Translated: CASSHFKFF.

This sequence joins TRBV19 and TRBJ2-3; 9 bases match TRBD2. The CDR3 totals 17 residues. Losses at the gene ends were 3 bases for V and 0 bases for J; bases not matched to a gene: 7. Germline lookup yields CDR1 LNHDA and CDR2 SQIVND (reference sequence). The CDR3 protein is CASSISSGGLSTDTQYF. DNA of the CDR3: TGTGCCAGTAGTATCAGCAGCGGGGGGCTTAGCACAGATACGCAGTATTTT.

This clonotype has a handful of counts. This sequence joins TRBV5-6 and TRBJ2-1; no reliable D call. Trimming removed 1 base at V and 6 bases at J, with 5 bases between. CDR1 and CDR2 (germline): SGHDT, YYEEEE. CDR3 length equals 12 residues. The CDR3 coding sequence is TGTGCCAGCAGCTTGTTTTTCAATGAGCAGTTCTTC. As protein: CASSLFFNEQFF.

V usage is TRBV7-9 and J usage is TRBJ2-3; 7 positions agree with TRBD2. The CDR3 spans 15 residues. V lost 7 bases to trimming and J lost 3 bases; unmatched junction nucleotides: 10. Germline V gene lookup returns CDR1 SEHNR and CDR2 FQNEAQ (reference sequence). The CDR3 DNA is TGTGCCAGCACCCGCCGGGACTATTCTACAGATACGCAGTATTTT. Amino acids: CASTRRDYSTDTQYF.

This clonotype has only a few counts. The chain is built from TRBV20-1 and TRBJ2-1, with a weak D call TRBD2 (6 bases). V lost 0 bases to trimming and J lost 6 bases, with 18 bases between them. Germline CDR1 is DFQATT and CDR2 is SNEGSKA (reference sequence). CDR3 size: 16 residues. CDR3 loop: CSARDRPGGDLNEQFF. The CDR3 coding sequence is TGCAGTGCTAGAGATCGGCCCGGGGGTGACCTCAATGAGCAGTTCTTC.

This chain joins TRBV5-1 and TRBJ2-1, with 13 positions matching TRBD2. CDR1 is SGHRS and CDR2 is YFSETQ in the germline V gene. This CDR3 contains 16 residues. With V trimmed by 0 bases and J by 6 bases, 3 bases remained unmatched. CDR3 region: CASSLGLAGGTNEQFF. The CDR3 DNA reads TGCGCCAGCAGCTTGGGACTAGCGGGGGGAACCAATGAGCAGTTCTTC.

In its sample, this clonotype was seen a few times. The rearrangement uses TRBV24-1 and TRBJ2-3; D uncertain. Trimming took 5 bases from V and 5 from J, leaving 4 bases between them. The CDR3 consists of 11 residues. The germline V gene encodes CDR1 KGHDR and CDR2 SFDVKD. CDR3 region: CATSGGDTQYF. The DNA of the CDR3 is TGTGCCACCAGTGGGGGAGATACGCAGTATTTT.

The chain combines TRBV12-3 or TRBV12-4 with TRBJ1-1, with 7 bases identical to TRBD1. This CDR3 region has 14 residues. With V trimmed by 5 bases and J by 3 bases, 6 bases remained unmatched. This CDR3 is CASSQTGWDTEAFF. The CDR3, as DNA: TGTGCCAGCAGTCAGACAGGGTGGGACACTGAAGCTTTCTTT.

This clonotype was picked up many times. The chain employs TRBV6-2 or TRBV6-3 and TRBJ1-1; D is ambiguous. Trimming pared 7 bases from V and 0 bases from J, leaving 18 bases between. The CDR3 is 16 amino acids. Germline CDR1 MNHEY, CDR2 SVGEGT. The CDR3 here is CASNARGRYMNTEAFF. The CDR3 DNA reads TGTGCCAGCAACGCTCGAGGGAGGTACATGAACACTGAAGCTTTCTTT.

In this sample, this clonotype turned up many times. This chain links TRBV20-1 with TRBJ2-5; D might be TRBD2 (5 bases). With 0 bases removed from V and 2 bases from J, the gap between germline ends came to 13 bases. In germline, CDR1 is DFQATT, CDR2 SNEGSKA (reference sequence). The CDR3 extends over 15 amino acids. CDR3 coding DNA: TGCAGTGCTAGAGAGCCAGCGGTGGGTCAAGAGACCCAGTACTTC. It yields the protein CSAREPAVGQETQYF.